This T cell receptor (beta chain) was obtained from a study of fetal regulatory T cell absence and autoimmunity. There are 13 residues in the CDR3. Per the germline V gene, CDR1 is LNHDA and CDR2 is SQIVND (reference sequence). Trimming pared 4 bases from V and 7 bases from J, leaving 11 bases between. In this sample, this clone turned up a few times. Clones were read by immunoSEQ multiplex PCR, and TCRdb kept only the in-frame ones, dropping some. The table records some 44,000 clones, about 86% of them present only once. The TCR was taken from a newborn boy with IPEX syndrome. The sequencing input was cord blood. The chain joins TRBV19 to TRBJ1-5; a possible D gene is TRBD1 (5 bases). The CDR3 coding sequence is TGTGCCAGTAGTAGTCAGGGCCTACAGCCCCAGCATTTT. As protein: CASSSQGLQPQHF.